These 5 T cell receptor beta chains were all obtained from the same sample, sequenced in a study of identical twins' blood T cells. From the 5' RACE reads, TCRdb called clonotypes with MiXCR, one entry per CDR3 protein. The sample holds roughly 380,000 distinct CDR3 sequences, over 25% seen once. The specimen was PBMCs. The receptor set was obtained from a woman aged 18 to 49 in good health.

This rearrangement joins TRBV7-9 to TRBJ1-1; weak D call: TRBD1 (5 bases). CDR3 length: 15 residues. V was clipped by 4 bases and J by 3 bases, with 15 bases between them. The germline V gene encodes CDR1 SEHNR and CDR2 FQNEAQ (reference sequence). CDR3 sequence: CASSSGLPADTEAFF. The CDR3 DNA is TGTGCCAGCAGCTCGGGACTTCCTGCCGACACTGAAGCTTTCTTT.

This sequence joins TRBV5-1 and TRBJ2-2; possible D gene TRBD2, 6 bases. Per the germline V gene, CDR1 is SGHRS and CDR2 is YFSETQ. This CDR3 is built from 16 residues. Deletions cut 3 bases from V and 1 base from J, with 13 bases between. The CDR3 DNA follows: TGCGCCAGCAGCTACGGTGGAGGGGTGAACACCGGGGAGCTGTTTTTT. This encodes CASSYGGGVNTGELFF.

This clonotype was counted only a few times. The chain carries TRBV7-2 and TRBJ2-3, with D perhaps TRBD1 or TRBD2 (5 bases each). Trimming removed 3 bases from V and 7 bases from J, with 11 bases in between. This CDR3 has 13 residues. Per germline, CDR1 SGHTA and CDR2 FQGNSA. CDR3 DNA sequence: TGTGCCAGCAGCTTTGAGTGGGGGAATACGCAGTATTTT. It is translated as CASSFEWGNTQYF.

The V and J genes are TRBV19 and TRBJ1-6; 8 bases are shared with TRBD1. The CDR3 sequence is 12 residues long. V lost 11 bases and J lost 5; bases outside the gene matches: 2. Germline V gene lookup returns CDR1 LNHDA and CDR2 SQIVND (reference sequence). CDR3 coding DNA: TGTGCCGGGGGACAGGATAATTCACCCCTCCACTTT. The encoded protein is CAGGQDNSPLHF. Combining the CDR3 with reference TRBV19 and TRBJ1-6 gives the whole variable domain DGGITQSPKYLFRKEGQNVTLSCEQNLNHDAMYWYRQDPGQGLRLIYYSQIVNDFQKGDIAEGYSVSREKKESFPLTVTSAQKNPTAFYLCAGGQDNSPLHFGNGTRLTVT.

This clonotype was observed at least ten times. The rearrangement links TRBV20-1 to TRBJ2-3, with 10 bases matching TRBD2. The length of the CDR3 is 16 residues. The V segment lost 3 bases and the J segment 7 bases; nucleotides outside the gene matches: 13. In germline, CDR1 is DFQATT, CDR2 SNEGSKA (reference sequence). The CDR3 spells CSASGLAGAQENTQYF. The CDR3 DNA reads TGCAGTGCTAGCGGGCTAGCGGGGGCCCAGGAAAATACGCAGTATTTT.